This TCR beta chain derives from a study of blood T cell repertoires in COVID-19. Study as a whole: Researchers got acute and convalescent COVID-19 samples from the United States, Italy and Spain. T cells, B-cell-depleted T cells, or PBMCs provided the cDNA or gDNA that served as material.

Here immunoSEQ multiplex PCR was the method, and the copy in TCRdb shows in-frame clones only, minus some. The top ten hold over 1.1% of the sample, which has approximately 280,000 clones, roughly 84% seen once. CDR3 length equals 17 residues. V was pared by 4 bases and J by 0 bases, with 4 bases of the junction left unmatched. Germline V lookup: CDR1 LGHNA, CDR2 YSLEER. It was during active infection that Seattle patients were enrolled and then longitudinally followed. This clone appeared a single time. This receptor was taken from a human donor with COVID-19, enrolled during active disease. The donor label of this sample is uncertain. The sample was peripheral blood. The gene calls are TRBV4-3 and TRBJ2-2; 11 nucleotides line up with TRBD2. The CDR3 reads CASSLQGLAANTGELFF. The CDR3 nucleotides read TGCGCCAGCAGCCTACAGGGACTAGCGGCGAACACCGGGGAGCTGTTTTTT.